The TCR beta chain described here comes from a study of OX40 agonist ivuxolimab in advanced cancers. General study findings and limits: Among patients with partial responses at 0.1-3.0 mg/kg, clonal expansion was among the lowest.

The CDR3 covers 18 residues. Trimming at V came to 4 bases and at J to 2 bases, leaving 15 bases not matched to a gene. Germline V gene lookup returns CDR1 SGHTA and CDR2 FQGNSA. As to this clone: As yet, its antigen is unknown.

Produced via immunoSEQ multiplex PCR; TCRdb's table is partial and in-frame only. Of about 40,000 clones listed, 85% to 90% were seen once; the top ten hold approximately 5%. Sequencing was performed on CD4+ or CD8+ T cells sorted from blood, taken in a trial of the OX40 agonist ivuxolimab. The origin of this receptor is an adult with an advanced solid tumor such as melanoma, head and neck, liver or kidney cancer. The chain is built from TRBV7-2 and TRBJ2-5; TRBD2 agrees at 8 bases. CDR3 loop: CASSSRRAGATNQETQYF. The CDR3 region has the DNA TGTGCCAGCAGCTCCCGTCGAGCGGGGGCCACAAATCAAGAGACCCAGTACTTC.